A single sample is the source of the 12 T cell receptor beta chains below, sequenced in a study of identical twins. Using its own MiXCR run on the 5' RACE reads, TCRdb lists one record per CDR3 protein. The sample consists of some 790,000 distinct CDR3 sequences, around a sixth of them appearing once. These data also featured in a second study, about T cells expressing NK-cell markers.

The specimen sequenced was PBMCs. These receptors were collected from a woman under 30 in good health.

The V gene is TRBV20-1, the J gene TRBJ2-1, with 9 nucleotides matching TRBD1. V trimming: 4 bases; J trimming: 7 bases; junction bases outside the gene matches: 8. CDR3 size: 14 residues. CDR1 is DFQATT and CDR2 is SNEGSKA in the germline V gene (reference sequence). The CDR3 region is CSAISGTGTNEQFF. Written as DNA, the CDR3 is TGCAGTGCTATATCCGGGACAGGGACAAATGAGCAGTTCTTC.

The rearrangement uses TRBV12-3 or TRBV12-4 and TRBJ1-6, with 7 bases lining up with TRBD1. The J segment lost 6 bases and the V segment lost 5 bases, leaving 4 bases of the junction unmatched. The CDR3 extends over 14 amino acids. The CDR3 sequence: CASSPTGRNSPLHF. As DNA, the CDR3 is TGTGCCAGCAGTCCGACAGGGCGTAATTCACCCCTCCACTTT.

CDR3 amino acids: CASSYLPPQTVSYEQYF. CDR3 coding DNA: TGTGCCAGCAGTTATCTCCCCCCACAGACAGTTTCCTACGAGCAGTACTTC. The chain employs TRBV6-5 and TRBJ2-7; possible D gene TRBD1, 5 bases. Per germline, CDR1 MNHEY and CDR2 SVGAGI. This CDR3 region has 17 residues. V lost 3 bases to trimming and J lost 1 base, with 19 bases between them.

This clonotype was detected ten times or more. This sequence joins TRBV5-6 and TRBJ1-2; D call uncertain. This CDR3 region has 12 residues. Between the trimmed V and J ends, which lost 3 bases and 2 bases, there was a span of 5 bases. CDR1 is SGHDT and CDR2 is YYEEEE in the germline V gene. CDR3 amino acids: CASSSNNYGYTF. CDR3 in DNA: TGTGCCAGCAGCTCGAACAACTATGGCTACACCTTC.

The table lists this clonotype with many counts. The chain joins TRBV7-9 to TRBJ1-1; D not resolved. V shed 0 bases and J shed 3 bases, with 8 bases lying between them. Germline V gene lookup returns CDR1 SEHNR and CDR2 FQNEAQ (reference sequence). The length of the CDR3 is 14 residues. CDR3 in amino acids: CASSLAGRDTEAFF. The CDR3 region has the DNA TGTGCCAGCAGCTTAGCAGGGCGCGACACTGAAGCTTTCTTT.

This CDR3 is CASRGGGTQYF. DNA for the CDR3: TGTGCCAGCCGCGGCGGGGGGACCCAGTACTTC. This chain links TRBV12-3 or TRBV12-4 with TRBJ2-5, with TRBD2 matching 7 bases. J lost 7 bases, V lost 8 bases, and 4 bases had no gene match. The CDR3 runs 11 residues.

The chain's CDR3 is CASSFQGRAYEQYF. The CDR3 nucleotides are TGTGCCAGCAGCTTCCAAGGCAGAGCCTACGAGCAGTACTTC. This sequence joins TRBV7-2 and TRBJ2-7; no clear D gene. Germline values: CDR1 SGHTA, CDR2 FQGNSA. V lost 3 bases and J lost 2, with 11 bases in between. The CDR3 spans 14 residues.

This clonotype was found a few times. The CDR3 region is CSATGTSGGRNEQYF. CDR3 DNA sequence: TGCAGTGCTACCGGGACTAGCGGGGGGCGGAACGAGCAGTACTTC. This chain joins TRBV20-1 and TRBJ2-7; TRBD2 aligns across 15 bases. The ends lost 4 bases at V and 5 bases at J; junction bases unmatched: 6. Germline-derived CDR1 and CDR2 are DFQATT and SNEGSKA (reference sequence). CDR3 length equals 15 residues.

The J gene is TRBJ2-2, the V gene TRBV7-9; D gene uncertain. CDR3 length: 11 amino acids. Trimming took 7 bases from V and 7 from J, leaving 7 bases between them. Germline V gives CDR1 SEHNR, CDR2 FQNEAQ (reference sequence). The CDR3 region is CASNSFGELFF. In nucleotides, the CDR3 is TGTGCCAGCAACAGTTTCGGGGAGCTGTTTTTT.

This clonotype was seen a few times. The rearrangement joins TRBV27 to TRBJ1-1; tentative D call: TRBD1 (6 bases). Trimming shortened V by 6 bases and J by 7 bases, and 18 bases separated the two germline ends. Germline V lookup: CDR1 MNHEY, CDR2 SMNVEV (reference sequence). CDR3 length: 14 amino acids. CDR3 protein: CASSLLKGGVEAFF. The CDR3, as DNA: TGTGCCAGCAGCTTACTAAAGGGGGGAGTTGAAGCTTTCTTT.

This clonotype was recorded a few times. V and J are TRBV7-9 and TRBJ2-1; 7 bases map to TRBD2. The J segment lost 6 bases and the V segment lost 5 bases, leaving 10 bases of the junction unmatched. CDR3 length equals 15 residues. The germline V gene encodes CDR1 SEHNR and CDR2 FQNEAQ (reference sequence). The DNA of the CDR3 is TGTGCCAGCAGCGACCCGGGACTATACATCAATGAGCAGTTCTTC. As protein: CASSDPGLYINEQFF.

This clonotype showed up just a few times. This chain uses TRBV12-3 or TRBV12-4 with TRBJ2-1; D remains unclear. Trimming took 6 bases from V and 8 from J, leaving 23 bases between them. The CDR3 is 16 amino acids. CDR3 sequence reads: CASSPTVGRLRHEQFF. CDR3 coding DNA: TGTGCCAGCAGCCCAACGGTGGGCCGCCTCAGGCATGAGCAGTTCTTC.